This T cell receptor beta chain stems from a study of shared clonotypes between healthy human individuals. Study background: The cohort had two women and a few men, ages 18 to 49.

Donors, without exception, were Caucasian adults residing in Nashville, Tennessee. Deletions cut 2 bases from V and 2 bases from J, with 9 bases between. The CDR3 covers 14 residues. From germline, CDR1 is SNHLY and CDR2 FYNNEI. The test was conducted at deep level. Using ten immunoSEQ deep assay plates, investigators sequenced unsorted PBMC DNA. Measured with immunoSEQ multiplex PCR; TCRdb has only the in-frame clones, and not every one. The table has 530,000 or so clones, 75% to 80% seen once. Sequencing input: PBMCs. The TCR sequence derives from a woman aged 40 to 50 in good health. Some clones in this sample may be carry-over from other donors' samples. This chain links TRBV2 with TRBJ1-2, with D uncertain. DNA of the CDR3: TGTGCCAGCAGTGAACGGCGGCTGAACTATGGCTACACCTTC. This sequence encodes CASSERRLNYGYTF.